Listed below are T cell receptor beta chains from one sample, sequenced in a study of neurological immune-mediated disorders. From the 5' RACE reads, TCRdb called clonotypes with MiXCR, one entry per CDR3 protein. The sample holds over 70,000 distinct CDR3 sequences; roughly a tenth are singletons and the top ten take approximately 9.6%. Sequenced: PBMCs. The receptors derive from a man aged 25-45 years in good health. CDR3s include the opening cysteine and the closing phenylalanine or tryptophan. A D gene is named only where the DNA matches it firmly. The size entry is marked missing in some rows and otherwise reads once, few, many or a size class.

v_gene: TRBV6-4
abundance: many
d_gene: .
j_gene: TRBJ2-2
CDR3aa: CASSESGTGELFF
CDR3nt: TGTGCCAGCAGTGAAAGTGGGACCGGGGAGCTGTTTTTT

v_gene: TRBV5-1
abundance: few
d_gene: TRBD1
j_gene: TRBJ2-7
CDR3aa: CASSFTGGALGYEQYF
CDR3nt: TGCGCCAGCAGCTTCACAGGGGGCGCACTTGGCTACGAGCAGTACTTC

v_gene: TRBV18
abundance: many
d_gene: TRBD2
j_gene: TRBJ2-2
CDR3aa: CASSPRLAENTGELFF
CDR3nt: TGTGCCAGCTCACCTAGACTAGCGGAGAACACCGGGGAGCTGTTTTTT

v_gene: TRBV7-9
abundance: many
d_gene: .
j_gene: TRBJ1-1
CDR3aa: CASSSLDF
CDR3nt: TGTGCCAGCAGCTCCCTTGACTTT

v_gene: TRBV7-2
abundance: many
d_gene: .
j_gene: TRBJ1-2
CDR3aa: CASSPRRDGHYGYTF
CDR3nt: TGTGCCAGCAGCCCCCGCCGGGACGGACACTATGGCTACACCTTC

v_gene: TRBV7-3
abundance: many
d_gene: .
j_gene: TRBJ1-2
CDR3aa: CASSLYGPYGYTF
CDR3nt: TGTGCCAGCAGCTTATACGGGCCTTATGGCTACACCTTC

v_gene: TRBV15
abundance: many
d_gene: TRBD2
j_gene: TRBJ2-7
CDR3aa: CATSRDQGTTYEQYF
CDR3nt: TGTGCCACCAGCAGAGATCAAGGGACTACCTACGAGCAGTACTTC

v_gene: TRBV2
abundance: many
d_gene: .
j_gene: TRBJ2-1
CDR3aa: CASSTRVGNEQFF
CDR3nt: TGTGCCAGCAGTACTAGGGTGGGGAATGAGCAGTTCTTC

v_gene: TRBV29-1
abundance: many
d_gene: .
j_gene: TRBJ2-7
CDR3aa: CSVESGDPPYYYEQYF
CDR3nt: TGCAGCGTTGAATCGGGGGACCCCCCCTACTACTACGAGCAGTACTTC

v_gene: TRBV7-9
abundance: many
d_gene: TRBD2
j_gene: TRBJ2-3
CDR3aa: CASSPPGGHTDTQYF
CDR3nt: TGTGCCAGCAGCCCCCCGGGGGGGCACACAGATACGCAGTATTTT

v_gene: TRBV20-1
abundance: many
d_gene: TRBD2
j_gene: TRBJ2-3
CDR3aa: CSAREIAGGPDTQYF
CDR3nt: TGCAGTGCTAGAGAGATAGCGGGAGGGCCAGATACGCAGTATTTT

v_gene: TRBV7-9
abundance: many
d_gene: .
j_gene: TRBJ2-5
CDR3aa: CASSETNQETQYF
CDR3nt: TGTGCCAGCTCGGAGACTAACCAAGAGACCCAGTACTTC

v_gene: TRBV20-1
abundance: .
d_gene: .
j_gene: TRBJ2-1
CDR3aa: CSASRVPRQDNEQFF
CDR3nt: TGCAGTGCTAGCCGGGTTCCTCGGCAGGACAATGAGCAGTTCTTC

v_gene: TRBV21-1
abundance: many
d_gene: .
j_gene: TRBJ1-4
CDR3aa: CASSKASSPSEKLFF
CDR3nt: TGTGCCAGCAGCAAAGCTTCGAGTCCCTCTGAAAAACTGTTTTTT

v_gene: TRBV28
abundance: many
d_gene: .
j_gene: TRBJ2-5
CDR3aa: CASNFQGSQETQYF
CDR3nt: TGTGCCAGCAATTTTCAGGGGAGCCAAGAGACCCAGTACTTC

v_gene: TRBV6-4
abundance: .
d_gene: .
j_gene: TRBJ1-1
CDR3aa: CASRAQGWDTEAFF
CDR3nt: TGTGCCAGCAGAGCCCAGGGATGGGACACTGAAGCTTTCTTT

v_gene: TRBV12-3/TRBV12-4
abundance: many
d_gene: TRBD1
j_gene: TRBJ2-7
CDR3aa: CASSSGQGAYEQYF
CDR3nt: TGTGCCAGCAGTTCCGGACAGGGGGCCTACGAGCAGTACTTC

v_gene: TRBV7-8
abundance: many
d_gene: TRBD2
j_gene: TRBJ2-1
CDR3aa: CASSRTSGSWDEQFF
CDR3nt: TGTGCCAGCAGCCGGACTAGCGGGAGCTGGGATGAGCAGTTCTTC

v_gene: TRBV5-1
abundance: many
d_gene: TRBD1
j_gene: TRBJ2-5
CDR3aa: CASSTPGQADIQETQYF
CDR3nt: TGCGCCAGCAGCACACCGGGACAGGCCGATATACAAGAGACCCAGTACTTC

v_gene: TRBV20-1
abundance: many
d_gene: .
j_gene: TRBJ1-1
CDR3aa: CSAKGPMNTEAFF
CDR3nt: TGCAGTGCTAAAGGACCGATGAACACTGAAGCTTTCTTT

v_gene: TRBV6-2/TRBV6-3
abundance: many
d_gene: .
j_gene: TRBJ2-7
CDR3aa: CASTGGPYEQYF
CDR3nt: TGTGCCAGCACTGGGGGCCCCTACGAGCAGTACTTC

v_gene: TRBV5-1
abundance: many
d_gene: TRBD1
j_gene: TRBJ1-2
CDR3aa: CASSSTLAGGSGGYTF
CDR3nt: TGCGCCAGCAGCTCCACATTAGCAGGGGGCTCCGGGGGCTACACCTTC

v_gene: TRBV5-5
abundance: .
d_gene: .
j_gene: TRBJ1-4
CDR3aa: CASSRTNEKLFF
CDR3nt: TGTGCCAGCTCCCGAACTAATGAAAAACTGTTTTTT